The 26 T cell receptor beta chains listed next were all sequenced from one sample in a study of CD8 T cells in Susac syndrome. A quantity of roughly 0.5 to 1 ug RNA underwent reverse transcription using random hexamers. A single record per CDR3 protein comes from TCRdb applying MiXCR to the immunoSEQ multiplex PCR reads. The table lists under 200,000 distinct CDR3 sequences, 90% to 95% of them singletons, with approximately 0.11% in the top ten. Sequenced input: CD4+ T cells from PBMCs. These receptors came from a human donor with Susac syndrome.

The chain is built from TRBV19 and TRBJ1-5, with 7 bases identical to TRBD1. CDR1 is LNHDA and CDR2 is SQIVND in the germline V gene (reference sequence). J lost 8 bases, V lost 5 bases, and 15 bases had no gene match. The CDR3 length is 16 residues. The CDR3, as DNA: TGTGCCAGTAGTCCTCAGTCGACAGGGACGAAGGAGCCCCAGCATTTT. It is translated as CASSPQSTGTKEPQHF.

The J gene is TRBJ2-5, the V gene TRBV19, with a tentative D call TRBD2 (5 bases). CDR1 is LNHDA and CDR2 is SQIVND in the germline V gene (reference sequence). CDR3 length equals 13 residues. V lost 5 bases and J lost 4, with 11 bases in between. The CDR3 DNA reads TGTGCCAGTAGTCCCCCGGCGGGAGAGACCCAGTACTTC. This translates into CASSPPAGETQYF.

DNA for the CDR3: TGTGCCAGCAGCCAAGGATTCGGTGGGGTTATGAACATTCAGTACTTC. As protein: CASSQGFGGVMNIQYF. The J gene is TRBJ2-4, the V gene TRBV4-2; D unresolved. CDR3 size: 16 residues. V was shortened by 1 base and J by 7 bases, with 17 bases between the two germline ends. The germline gives CDR1 LGHNA, CDR2 YNFKEQ.

V and J are TRBV7-9 and TRBJ1-1; the D is unclear. The CDR3 is made up of 13 amino acids. The V gene's germline CDR1 is SEHNR and CDR2 FQNEAQ (reference sequence). V lost 5 bases, J lost 5 bases, and 12 bases lay in between. CDR3: CASSQRRETEAFF. The CDR3 bases are TGTGCCAGCAGCCAGAGGAGGGAGACTGAAGCTTTCTTT.

This chain connects TRBV27 to TRBJ2-7, with D tentatively TRBD1 (6 bases). CDR1 and CDR2 (germline): MNHEY, SMNVEV (reference sequence). The CDR3 length is 16 residues. The V end was cut by 4 bases, the J end by 3 bases, with 19 bases between. The CDR3 is CASSSPRGFVVYEQYF. CDR3 sequence (DNA): TGTGCCAGCAGTTCCCCCAGGGGATTCGTGGTCTACGAGCAGTACTTC.

This rearrangement joins TRBV9 to TRBJ2-5, with 7 bases fitting TRBD1. This CDR3 is built from 13 residues. With 4 bases clipped from V and 5 bases from J, the junction kept 5 bases outside the gene matches. CDR1 and CDR2 from the germline V gene are SGDLS and YYNGEE. The CDR3 loop reads CASSRQGLETQYF. For the CDR3, the DNA is TGTGCCAGCAGCCGACAGGGCCTGGAGACCCAGTACTTC. Filled out from reference TRBV9 and TRBJ2-5, the complete variable domain reads DSGVTQTPKHLITATGQRVTLRCSPRSGDLSVYWYQQSLDQGLQFLIQYYNGEERAKGNILERFSAQQFPDLHSELNLSSLELGDSALYFCASSRQGLETQYFGPGTRLLVL.

The J gene is TRBJ1-5, the V gene TRBV6-5, with D unresolved. Germline V gives CDR1 MNHEY, CDR2 SVGAGI. The V end was cut by 10 bases, the J end by 8 bases, with 12 bases between. This CDR3 has 11 amino acids. The CDR3 DNA sequence: TGTGCCACCGGGCCTGGGGAGCCCCAGCATTTT. It translates to CATGPGEPQHF.

The chain uses TRBV12-3 or TRBV12-4 and TRBJ2-7, with D maybe TRBD1 (6 bases). V was trimmed by 6 bases and J by 4 bases, leaving 13 bases between them. The CDR3 totals 13 residues. For the CDR3, the DNA is TGTGCCAGCAGACTGGACAGACAATACGAGCAGTACTTC. Translated, it gives CASRLDRQYEQYF.

The CDR3 nucleotides are TGTGCCAGCAGAAAAGCCCCGAAGACAGGGAACTATGGCTACACCTTC. The encoded protein is CASRKAPKTGNYGYTF. The chain links TRBV6-2 or TRBV6-3 to TRBJ1-2, with 7 bases identical to TRBD1. V trimming: 6 bases; J trimming: 2 bases; junction bases outside the gene matches: 12. Germline CDR1 MNHEY, CDR2 SVGEGT. CDR3 length equals 16 residues.

This chain connects TRBV7-2 to TRBJ2-4; D possibly corresponds to TRBD1 (6 bases). V was trimmed by 4 bases and J by 7 bases, leaving 11 bases between them. Germline CDR1 and CDR2: SGHTA and FQGNSA. The CDR3 has 13 residues. CDR3 residues: CASSSQQGNIQYF. The DNA for the CDR3 is TGTGCCAGCAGCTCCCAGCAGGGGAACATTCAGTACTTC.

This CDR3 is CAWSVRGLDSGYTF. The CDR3 DNA reads TGTGCCTGGAGTGTAAGGGGGCTAGACTCTGGCTACACCTTC. The chain joins TRBV30 to TRBJ1-2; 7 nucleotides line up with TRBD1. The CDR3 runs to 14 residues. J lost 7 bases, V lost 0 bases, and 8 bases had no gene match. The germline V gene has CDR1 GTSNPN and CDR2 SVGIG (reference sequence).

This clonotype was seen just once. DNA of the CDR3: TGTGCCAGCAGTACTTGGAATAATTCACCCCTCCACTTT. It encodes CASSTWNNSPLHF. This rearrangement joins TRBV27 to TRBJ1-6; D remains ambiguous. CDR1 and CDR2 from the germline V gene are MNHEY and SMNVEV (reference sequence). The V end was cut by 5 bases, the J end by 5 bases, with 7 bases between. The CDR3 sequence is 13 residues long.

The V call is TRBV20-1, the J call TRBJ2-1, with 15 bases lining up with TRBD2. Germline-derived CDR1 and CDR2 are DFQATT and SNEGSKA (reference sequence). The CDR3 runs to 15 residues. V trimming: 8 bases; J trimming: 6 bases; junction bases outside the gene matches: 8. CDR3 sequence: CSSQTGLAGGNEQFF. CDR3 sequence (DNA): TGCAGTTCTCAAACGGGACTAGCGGGGGGCAATGAGCAGTTCTTC.

This chain connects TRBV7-9 to TRBJ1-1; 9 bases line up with TRBD1. This CDR3 is built from 13 residues. Germline trimming cut 2 bases from V and 10 bases from J; bases unmatched to any gene: 5. The germline V gene has CDR1 SEHNR and CDR2 FQNEAQ (reference sequence). CDR3 sequence (DNA): TGTGCCAGCAGCTTACTTGCGGGACAGGGAGCTTTCTTT. It is translated as CASSLLAGQGAFF.

About this clonotype: The junction and the germline gene differ at one end; a read error may be behind it. The chain has TRBV6-1 and TRBJ2-1; TRBD2 matches 10 bases. Germline lookup yields CDR1 MNHNS and CDR2 SASEGT. This CDR3 has 16 residues. DNA for the CDR3: TGTGCCAGCAGCCCCTCCCTAGCGGGGGCCCACAATGAGCAGTTTTTC. Protein product: CASSPSLAGAHNEQFF.

CDR3 bases: TGTGCCAGCAGCTTTACTTCAGGGAGCTCCTATAATTCACCCCTCCACTTT. This codes for CASSFTSGSSYNSPLHF. The chain is built from TRBV7-2 and TRBJ1-6; perhaps TRBD1 as D (5 bases). Trimming shortened V by 3 bases and J by 0 bases, and 12 bases separated the two germline ends. Germline lookup yields CDR1 SGHTA and CDR2 FQGNSA. The CDR3 totals 17 residues.

This chain joins TRBV29-1 and TRBJ1-2; D is ambiguous. The CDR3 consists of 14 residues. Germline CDR1 is SQVTM and CDR2 is ANQGSEA. V was cut by 6 bases and J by 4 bases, with 18 bases left in between. CDR3 nucleotide sequence: TGCAGCGTCGAGACCCCGGGGATTCTCTATGGCTACACCTTC. It is translated as CSVETPGILYGYTF.

The rearrangement joins TRBV19 to TRBJ1-5; D may be TRBD1 (6 bases). The germline V and J ends were trimmed by 4 bases and 7 bases, with 17 bases remaining between them. CDR3 length equals 15 residues. The germline V gene encodes CDR1 LNHDA and CDR2 SQIVND (reference sequence). The CDR3 sequence: CASSKPHRVGQPQHF. Here the CDR3 DNA reads TGTGCCAGTAGTAAACCGCACAGGGTTGGACAGCCCCAGCATTTT.

The chain combines TRBV5-1 with TRBJ2-5; D gene uncertain. The germline V gene has CDR1 SGHRS and CDR2 YFSETQ. V lost 8 bases and J lost 1, with 6 bases in between. The CDR3 extends over 11 amino acids. DNA of the CDR3: TGCGCCAGTATGGGCCAAGAGACCCAGTACTTC. This translates into CASMGQETQYF. Filled out from reference TRBV5-1 and TRBJ2-5, the complete variable domain reads KAGVTQTPRYLIKTRGQQVTLSCSPISGHRSVSWYQQTPGQGLQFLFEYFSETQRNKGNFPGRFSGRQFSNSRSEMNVSTLELGDSALYLCASMGQETQYFGPGTRLLVL.

The chain is built from TRBV2 and TRBJ2-1; no firm D call. Germline V gives CDR1 SNHLY, CDR2 FYNNEI. The V end lost 3 bases, the J end lost 4 bases, and 10 bases lay between the germline ends. The CDR3 runs to 14 residues. CDR3 coding DNA: TGTGCCAGCAGTGAGTCTGTCACTTACAATGAGCAGTTCTTC. This codes for CASSESVTYNEQFF.

The chain carries TRBV18 and TRBJ2-1; D is perhaps TRBD1 (6 bases). The CDR3 is 17 residues long. Germline values: CDR1 KGHSH, CDR2 LQKENI. V lost 6 bases to trimming and J lost 5 bases, with 23 bases between them. The CDR3 loop is CASSQIGGVGTHNEQFF. CDR3 nucleotide sequence: TGTGCCAGCTCCCAAATTGGGGGCGTCGGAACACACAATGAGCAGTTCTTC.

The CDR3 nucleotides read TGCGCCAGCAGCCAGGACGGCAATCAGCCCCAGCATTTT. Translating gives CASSQDGNQPQHF. V usage is TRBV5-1 and J usage is TRBJ1-5; D is unresolved. The germline V gene encodes CDR1 SGHRS and CDR2 YFSETQ. CDR3 length equals 13 residues. The V and J ends lost 4 bases and 2 bases respectively, with 7 bases between them.

V is TRBV18 and J is TRBJ2-3; tentative D call: TRBD1 (5 bases). V dropped 0 bases and J dropped 1 base, with 5 bases sitting between them. Germline lookup yields CDR1 KGHSH and CDR2 LQKENI. CDR3 length: 14 residues. CDR3 loop: CASSPPGRTDTQYF. The CDR3 nucleotides are TGTGCCAGCTCACCACCGGGGCGCACAGATACGCAGTATTTT. The full variable domain, completed using reference TRBV18 and TRBJ2-3, is NAGVMQNPRHLVRRRGQEARLRCSPMKGHSHVYWYRQLPEEGLKFMVYLQKENIIDESGMPKERFSAEFPKEGPSILRIQQVVRGDSAAYFCASSPPGRTDTQYFGPGTRLTVL.

The CDR3 loop reads CASSQECRQGPNEQFF. The CDR3 DNA follows: TGTGCCAGCAGCCAAGAGTGTCGACAGGGGCCAAATGAGCAGTTCTTC. This chain uses TRBV14 with TRBJ2-1; TRBD1 matches 8 bases. This CDR3 is built from 16 residues. The germline V gene encodes CDR1 SGHDN and CDR2 FVKESK. Losses at the gene ends were 0 bases for V and 7 bases for J; bases not matched to a gene: 8.

This CDR3 is CASLLDRESTEAFF. The CDR3 DNA reads as TGTGCCAGCTTACTCGACAGGGAGAGCACTGAAGCTTTCTTT. The chain links TRBV18 to TRBJ1-1; 7 nucleotides line up with TRBD1. This CDR3 region has 14 residues. Germline CDR1 KGHSH, CDR2 LQKENI. Trimming took 7 bases from V and 4 from J; bases not matched to a gene: 9.

The chain has TRBV20-1 and TRBJ1-2; no firm D call. The V gene's germline CDR1 is DFQATT and CDR2 SNEGSKA (reference sequence). There are 13 residues in the CDR3. V was pared by 6 bases and J by 7 bases, with 18 bases between. CDR3 sequence (DNA): TGCAGTGCAGAGCCCGGAGAGGGCTCTGGCTACACCTTC. Translated: CSAEPGEGSGYTF.